This T cell receptor beta chain was retrieved from a study of response to subunit inactivated influenza vaccine. The CDR3 has 14 residues. Per germline, CDR1 SQVTM and CDR2 ANQGSEA. Between the trimmed V and J ends, which lost 4 bases and 3 bases, there was a span of 10 bases. In its sample, this clonotype was seen many times. As yet, its antigen is unknown. TCRdb re-derived calls from the RT-PCR reads in MiXCR, one entry per CDR3 protein. The table records hundreds of thousands of distinct CDR3 sequences, less than 20% of them present only once. Findings and limits, study-wide: A suggestion made by the authors is that each seasonal influenza vaccination recruits few new T cells.

The source is a man in his fifties who received an inactivated influenza vaccine. The sample here was PBMCs from blood, taken 11 to 12 days after vaccination. The genes are TRBV29-1 and TRBJ2-6; perhaps TRBD1 as D (5 bases). For the CDR3, the DNA is TGCAGCGTTGTGGGGCTTGGTGGGGCCAACGTCCTGACTTTC. Its translation: CSVVGLGGANVLTF.